Below are 26 T cell receptor beta chains sequenced from a single sample in a study of Graves' ophthalmopathy and Graves' hyperthyroidism. RNA transcripts were the template, and TCR beta CDR3 regions were amplified from them. A first-round RT-PCR used HTBI primers, followed by a second-round multiplex PCR. TCRdb called the multiplex PCR reads again in MiXCR, with one record for every CDR3 protein. This table has around 470,000 distinct CDR3 sequences, around an eighth appearing once. The specimen was blood. The receptor set was obtained from a woman aged 30 to 39 with Graves' ophthalmopathy.

This clonotype was seen more than once but under ten times. V is TRBV12-3 or TRBV12-4 and J is TRBJ2-5, with D unresolved. CDR3 length: 14 amino acids. Trimming shortened V by 3 bases and J by 1 base, and 9 bases separated the two germline ends. The CDR3 sequence is CASSFREPQETQYF. The CDR3 nucleotides are TGTGCCAGCAGTTTCCGAGAACCCCAAGAGACCCAGTACTTC.

This clonotype was detected many times. The chain has TRBV5-1 and TRBJ2-7; D possibly corresponds to TRBD2 (6 bases). Germline V gene sequence: CDR1 SGHRS, CDR2 YFSETQ. This CDR3 comprises 14 residues. V shed 4 bases and J shed 2 bases, with 13 bases lying between them. CDR3 nucleotide sequence: TGCGCCAGCAGCGGGGGAGGAAGGACCTACGAGCAGTACTTC. It yields the protein CASSGGGRTYEQYF.

This clonotype was found many times. The chain employs TRBV20-1 and TRBJ2-4; 9 nucleotides match TRBD1. Germline trimming cut 0 bases from V and 3 bases from J; bases unmatched to any gene: 6. CDR1 is DFQATT and CDR2 is SNEGSKA in the germline V gene (reference sequence). This CDR3 comprises 16 residues. In DNA, the CDR3 is TGCAGTGCTAGAGAACACAGGGGGCTGGGCAAAAACATTCAGTACTTC. It specifies CSAREHRGLGKNIQYF.

This clonotype was seen many times. CDR3 nucleotides: TGTGCCATCAGTGATAGTCGTTCCGAGCAGTACTTC. Protein: CAISDSRSEQYF. The chain carries TRBV10-3 and TRBJ2-7; D ambiguous. Trimming left V 3 bases short and J 6 bases short, with 9 bases between. This CDR3 is 12 amino acids long. CDR1 and CDR2 from the germline V gene are ENHRY and SYGVKD.

This clonotype came up many times. The CDR3 nucleotides are TGTGCCAGCAGCCGAGAGAGGGGGGGCCGGGAGACCCAGTACTTC. This gives the protein CASSRERGGRETQYF. The J gene is TRBJ2-5, the V gene TRBV9, with a tentative D call TRBD2 (7 bases). The CDR3 runs to 15 residues. The V end lost 4 bases, the J end lost 5 bases, and 18 bases lay between the germline ends. Germline assignment: CDR1 SGDLS and CDR2 YYNGEE.

The gene calls are TRBV27 and TRBJ2-7, with D hard to call. CDR3 length: 15 amino acids. Germline V gives CDR1 MNHEY, CDR2 SMNVEV (reference sequence). V lost 5 bases and J lost 3, with 17 bases in between. The CDR3 loop reads CASSLEASGFYEQYF. The CDR3 DNA sequence: TGTGCCAGCAGTCTAGAGGCGTCGGGCTTCTACGAGCAGTACTTC.

The J gene is TRBJ1-1, the V gene TRBV11-1; possible D gene TRBD1, 6 bases. CDR1 SGHAT and CDR2 FQDESV come from the germline V gene (reference sequence). V dropped 5 bases and J dropped 5 bases, with 15 bases sitting between them. The CDR3 totals 14 residues. The DNA of the CDR3 is TGTGCCAGCAGCCGTCGGGGGGGCGTAACTGAAGCTTTCTTT. Translating it yields CASSRRGGVTEAFF.

This clonotype was detected many times. The genes are TRBV11-2 and TRBJ2-5, with a possible D match to TRBD2 (6 bases). This CDR3 is 18 amino acids long. Deletions cut 0 bases from V and 1 base from J, with 18 bases between. In germline, CDR1 is SGHAT, CDR2 FQNNGV. CDR3 DNA sequence: TGTGCCAGCAGCTTAGAATCCAGCGGGTCCGTACTCCAAGAGACCCAGTACTTC. Translation: CASSLESSGSVLQETQYF.

This clonotype was seen at least ten times. The rearrangement joins TRBV19 to TRBJ1-5; D not resolved. V lost 3 bases and J 0 bases, leaving 15 bases between the germline ends. Germline-derived CDR1 and CDR2 are LNHDA and SQIVND (reference sequence). The CDR3 extends over 17 amino acids. CDR3 region: CASSIGGQEYSNQPQHF. In DNA form, the CDR3 reads TGTGCCAGTAGTATCGGTGGGCAAGAGTATAGCAATCAGCCCCAGCATTTT.

This clonotype was counted at least ten times. The chain employs TRBV6-5 and TRBJ2-5; D not resolved. The CDR3 totals 16 residues. Germline V lookup: CDR1 MNHEY, CDR2 SVGAGI. Trimming took 0 bases from V and 2 from J, leaving 13 bases between them. This CDR3 reads CASSYSATSLQETQYF. The DNA of the CDR3 is TGTGCCAGCAGTTACTCCGCCACCTCCTTGCAAGAGACCCAGTACTTC.

In this sample, this clonotype turned up many times. The rearrangement uses TRBV28 and TRBJ2-7; tentatively, D is TRBD1 (5 bases). Germline V CDR1 and CDR2: MDHEN, SYDVKM. Trimming removed 6 bases at V and 3 bases at J, with 15 bases between. The CDR3 runs 14 residues. The CDR3 sequence is CASSPWGSDYEQYF. The DNA for the CDR3 is TGTGCCAGCAGCCCCTGGGGCTCCGACTACGAGCAGTACTTC.

The gene calls are TRBV12-3 or TRBV12-4 and TRBJ1-5; the D is unclear. V shed 7 bases and J shed 4 bases, with 14 bases lying between them. The CDR3 has 14 residues. CDR3 DNA sequence: TGTGCCAGCACCCTTTCTTCGGTAAATCAGCCCCAGCATTTT. This gives the protein CASTLSSVNQPQHF.

The V gene is TRBV11-2, the J gene TRBJ2-3; 8 nucleotides agree with TRBD2. The V gene's germline CDR1 is SGHAT and CDR2 FQNNGV. V was clipped by 2 bases and J by 3 bases; unmatched bases: 4. This CDR3 spans 15 amino acids. The DNA of the CDR3 is TGTGCCAGCAGCTTACGGCGGGGGGTTACAGATACGCAGTATTTT. It codes for CASSLRRGVTDTQYF.

This clonotype was observed many times. The J gene is TRBJ2-5, the V gene TRBV11-2, with 13 nucleotides matching TRBD2. The CDR3 loop spans 17 amino acids. The V and J ends lost 5 bases and 5 bases, in that order; junction bases with no gene match: 11. The germline V gene encodes CDR1 SGHAT and CDR2 FQNNGV. The CDR3: CASSPMTSGGRGETQYF. In DNA form, the CDR3 reads TGTGCCAGCAGCCCGATGACTAGCGGGGGGAGGGGGGAGACCCAGTACTTC.

This clonotype was seen repeatedly, ten times or more. The chain employs TRBV6-1 and TRBJ2-2; tentatively, D is TRBD1 (5 bases). The germline V gene has CDR1 MNHNS and CDR2 SASEGT. CDR3 length: 12 amino acids. Trimming cost V 4 bases and J 8 bases, with 8 bases left between them. The CDR3 region is CASSAGYGELFF. The DNA for the CDR3 is TGTGCCAGCAGTGCAGGGTATGGGGAGCTGTTTTTT.

The table lists this clonotype with many counts. The CDR3 sequence: CASSGQGRRNQPQHF. DNA of the CDR3: TGTGCCAGCAGTGGACAGGGGCGGCGCAATCAGCCCCAGCATTTT. The rearrangement links TRBV27 to TRBJ1-5; TRBD1 matches at 9 bases. This CDR3 has 15 residues. Germline V gives CDR1 MNHEY, CDR2 SMNVEV (reference sequence). J gave up 2 bases and V 5 bases, and 4 bases lay outside the gene matches.

This clonotype has a handful of counts. The chain combines TRBV6-2 or TRBV6-3 with TRBJ1-1, with 7 bases lining up with TRBD1. Germline-derived CDR1 and CDR2 are MNHEY and SVGEGT. Unmatched junction bases numbered 11, after V lost 6 bases and J lost 4 bases. This CDR3 contains 15 residues. CDR3 loop: CASSNPTGAGTEAFF. CDR3 bases: TGTGCCAGCAGCAACCCAACAGGGGCTGGCACTGAAGCTTTCTTT.

The rearrangement joins TRBV6-2 or TRBV6-3 to TRBJ1-2; possibly TRBD1 for D (5 bases). CDR3 length equals 13 residues. V shed 4 bases and J shed 4 bases, with 10 bases lying between them. Germline V lookup: CDR1 MNHEY, CDR2 SVGEGT. CDR3 nucleotide sequence: TGTGCCAGCAGTTGGGGCCCCGGCTATGGCTACACCTTC. Encoded protein: CASSWGPGYGYTF.

This clonotype was detected many times. The CDR3, as DNA: TGCAGTCCAGCTAGCGGAGGAGGGCAAGAGACCCAGTACTTC. Translated: CSPASGGGQETQYF. The V and J genes are TRBV20-1 and TRBJ2-5, with TRBD2 matching over 7 bases. The germline V gene encodes CDR1 DFQATT and CDR2 SNEGSKA (reference sequence). V trimming: 8 bases; J trimming: 2 bases; junction bases outside the gene matches: 11. The CDR3 is 14 residues long.

This clonotype was counted ten times or more. J is TRBJ1-2 and V is TRBV28; D not resolved. This CDR3 comprises 15 residues. CDR1 MDHEN and CDR2 SYDVKM come from the germline V gene. The V end was cut by 6 bases, the J end by 2 bases, with 16 bases between. CDR3 sequence: CASRFPGVSNYGYTF. CDR3 in DNA: TGTGCCAGCAGGTTCCCCGGGGTATCGAACTATGGCTACACCTTC.

This clonotype has at least ten counts. The chain combines TRBV11-3 with TRBJ2-5, with 8 bases identical to TRBD2. The CDR3 is 13 residues long. Per germline, CDR1 SGHNT and CDR2 YENEEA. Trimming cost V 6 bases and J 5 bases; bases outside gene matches: 5. This CDR3 is CASSRTSRETQYF. For the CDR3, the DNA is TGTGCCAGCAGTCGGACTAGCAGGGAGACCCAGTACTTC.

This chain links TRBV5-1 with TRBJ1-5, with 7 nucleotides matching TRBD1. The junction had 16 bases not matched to a gene; V was cut back by 4 bases and J by 9 bases. Germline V CDR1 and CDR2: SGHRS, YFSETQ. This CDR3 region has 16 residues. In DNA, the CDR3 is TGCGCCAGCAGCCCGGAGGTTACAGGGGCCGGCGGGCCCCAGCATTTT. Its protein product is CASSPEVTGAGGPQHF.

This clonotype was recorded many times. The chain is built from TRBV28 and TRBJ2-7; 10 bases line up with TRBD1. V lost 3 bases and J lost 5; bases outside the gene matches: 13. The germline V gene encodes CDR1 MDHEN and CDR2 SYDVKM. CDR3 length: 17 amino acids. This CDR3 reads CASSLGGGTGVRHEQYF. In DNA, the CDR3 is TGTGCCAGCAGTTTGGGCGGCGGGACAGGGGTTCGGCACGAGCAGTACTTC.

This clonotype was picked up a small number of times. The chain is built from TRBV30 and TRBJ2-5; a possible D gene is TRBD2 (6 bases). This CDR3 is built from 15 residues. V gave up 1 base and J gave up 5 bases, with 17 bases separating them. Germline V gene sequence: CDR1 GTSNPN, CDR2 SVGIG (reference sequence). In DNA form, the CDR3 reads TGTGCCTGGAGTGAAGGGAACGGGGGAATGGAGACCCAGTACTTC. Translation gives CAWSEGNGGMETQYF. Supplemented by reference TRBV30 and TRBJ2-5, the full variable domain reads SQTIHQWPATLVQPVGSPLSLECTVEGTSNPNLYWYRQAAGRGLQLLFYSVGIGQISSEVPQNLSASRPQDRQFILSSKKLLLSDSGFYLCAWSEGNGGMETQYFGPGTRLLVL.

This clonotype was picked up many times. The CDR3 loop is CASSFFVETQYF. CDR3 bases: TGTGCCAGCAGTTTCTTTGTTGAGACCCAGTACTTC. J is TRBJ2-5 and V is TRBV6-8; D gene ambiguous. V lost 4 bases, J lost 5 bases, and 8 bases lay in between. CDR1 MNHGY and CDR2 SAAAGT come from the germline V gene. CDR3 length equals 12 residues.

V usage is TRBV10-3 and J usage is TRBJ2-7; D gene ambiguous. CDR1 ENHRY and CDR2 SYGVKD come from the germline V gene. The V and J ends lost 0 bases and 2 bases respectively, with 11 bases between them. The CDR3 is 15 residues long. The CDR3 DNA sequence: TGTGCCATCAGTGAGTCGAGGCACAGCCCCTACGAGCAGTACTTC. It specifies CAISESRHSPYEQYF.